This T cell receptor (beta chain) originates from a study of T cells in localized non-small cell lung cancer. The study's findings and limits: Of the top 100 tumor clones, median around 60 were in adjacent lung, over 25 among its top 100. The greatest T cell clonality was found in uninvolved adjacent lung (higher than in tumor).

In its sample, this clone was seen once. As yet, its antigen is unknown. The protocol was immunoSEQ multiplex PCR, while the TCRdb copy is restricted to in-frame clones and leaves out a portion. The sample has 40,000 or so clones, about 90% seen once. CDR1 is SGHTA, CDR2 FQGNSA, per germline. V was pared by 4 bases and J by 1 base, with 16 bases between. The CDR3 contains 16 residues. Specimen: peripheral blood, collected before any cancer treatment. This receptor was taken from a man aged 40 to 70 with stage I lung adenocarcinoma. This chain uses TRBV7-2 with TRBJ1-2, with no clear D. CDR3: CASSSFLLQRNYGYTF. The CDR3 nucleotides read TGTGCCAGCAGCTCCTTCCTGCTACAGCGTAACTATGGCTACACCTTC.